The clone carrying this T cell receptor (beta chain) has at least ten counts. The sample originates from a study of molecular identifiers for immune sequencing clone quantification. Trimming removed 5 bases from V and 7 bases from J, with 10 bases in between. The CDR3 loop spans 11 amino acids. Germline CDR1 and CDR2: SGHRS and YFSETQ. Each CDR3 protein gets one entry after TCRdb re-called the PCR reads with MiXCR. In the table there are about 86,000 distinct CDR3 sequences, nearly 25% of which are singletons. Sequencing was performed on naive CD8+ T cells from blood, with Jurkat cell RNA spiked in. Subset in this sample: FACS-sorted CD8+CD4-CCR7+CD45RA+ naive T cells. This receptor was identified in a human donor in good health. Some libraries in this study had Jurkat cell RNA spiked in. The J gene is TRBJ2-7, the V gene TRBV5-1; D possibly corresponds to TRBD1 (5 bases). The DNA for the CDR3 is TGCGCCAGCAGTCTGGGGCAGGAGCAGTACTTC. Translated: CASSLGQEQYF.